This T cell receptor (beta chain) was recovered during a study of blood T cell repertoires in COVID-19. Overall study: Acute and convalescent COVID-19 specimens originated in the United States, Italy and Spain.

Germline CDR1 reads MNHNS; CDR2 reads SASEGT. Trimming pared 0 bases from V and 4 bases from J, leaving 6 bases between. This CDR3 has 14 amino acids. Per the original data handling: By means of reference gene primer amplification, nucleated cell counts were estimated. The data were produced by immunoSEQ multiplex PCR, yet TCRdb's version contains in-frame clones alone and is incomplete. V and J calls and clone size follow that table, whereas D and trimming were derived from the DNA. The sample comprises roughly 100,000 clones, 70% to 90% of which are singletons, and approximately 3.1% rests with the top ten.

The receptor comes from a man aged 50 to 59 in a cohort sampled during active COVID-19. Sequenced sample: peripheral blood. J is TRBJ2-2 and V is TRBV6-1; tentative D call: TRBD1 (6 bases). The DNA for the CDR3 is TGTGCCAGCAGTGAAGCGGGGGCCACCGGGGAGCTGTTTTTT. Translation: CASSEAGATGELFF.